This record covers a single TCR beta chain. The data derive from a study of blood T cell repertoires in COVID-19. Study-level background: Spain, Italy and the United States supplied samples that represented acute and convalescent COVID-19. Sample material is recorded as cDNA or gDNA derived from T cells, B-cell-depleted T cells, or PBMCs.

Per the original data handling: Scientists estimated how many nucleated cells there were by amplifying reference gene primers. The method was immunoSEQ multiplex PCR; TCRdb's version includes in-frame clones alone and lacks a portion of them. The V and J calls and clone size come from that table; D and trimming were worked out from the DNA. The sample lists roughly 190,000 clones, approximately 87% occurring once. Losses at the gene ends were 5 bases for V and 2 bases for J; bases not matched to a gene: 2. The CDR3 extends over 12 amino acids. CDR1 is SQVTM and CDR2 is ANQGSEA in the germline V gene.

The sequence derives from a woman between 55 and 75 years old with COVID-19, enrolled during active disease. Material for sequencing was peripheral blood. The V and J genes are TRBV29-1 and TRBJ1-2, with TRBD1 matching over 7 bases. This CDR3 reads CSVRTGNYGYTF. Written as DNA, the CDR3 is TGCAGCGTTCGGACAGGCAACTATGGCTACACCTTC.